This T cell receptor beta chain is drawn from a study of glioma-infiltrating T cells. The wider study: Low-grade gliomas were grade II; glioblastomas were grade IV at initial diagnosis. Study observations and caveats: A blood CDR3 motif signature was depleted in highly divergent patients. Only very few CDR3 sequences appeared in both tissue and blood.

Using RNA template, CDR3s of TCR alpha and beta were amplified with iRepertoire arm-PCR. For one-step reverse transcription and amplification, roughly 100-400 ng of tissue mRNA or PBMC total RNA was used. TCRdb independently ran MiXCR on the multiplex PCR reads; one entry per CDR3 protein. Of 300,000 to 450,000 distinct CDR3 sequences listed, approximately 42% were seen once; the top ten hold 12%. About this clonotype: The antigen is undetermined.

The germline V gene encodes CDR1 SGHNT and CDR2 YYREEE (reference sequence). Trimming took off 0 bases at V and 4 bases at J, with 14 bases between the two ends. The CDR3 runs 15 residues. Sequenced material: glioma tissue, nonneoplastic brain tissue, or PBMCs (not recorded which). The chain uses TRBV5-4 and TRBJ2-7; D assignment may be TRBD1 or TRBD2 (5 bases each). This sequence originates from a human donor with low-grade glioma or glioblastoma, undergoing nonglioma brain surgery, or in good health (not recorded which). This CDR3 reads CASSLGGPLGYEQYF. CDR3 nucleotides: TGTGCCAGCAGCTTGGGGGGACCCCTGGGTTACGAGCAGTACTTC.